Each of the 13 T cell receptor beta chains below was sequenced from the same sample in a study of OX40 agonist ivuxolimab in advanced cancers. Receptor libraries were prepared by the immunoSEQ multiplex PCR assay. As stored in TCRdb, this immuneACCESS dataset retains in-frame rearrangements with V and J assigned. A fraction of the clones does not appear; measured against another copy, unresolved V genes explain less than half of the discrepancy, and the remainder lacks a known reason. The sample records more than 80,000 clones, around 85% of which are singletons. In total, the top ten clones hold less than 1.5% of the sample. This sample comprised CD4+ or CD8+ T cells sorted from blood, obtained in a trial of the OX40 agonist ivuxolimab. All receptors come from an adult with an advanced solid tumor such as melanoma, head and neck, liver or kidney cancer.

CDR3 sequence reads: CASSERGAQTYEQYF. CDR3 sequence (DNA): TGTGCCAGCAGTGAAAGGGGGGCCCAGACCTACGAGCAGTACTTC. This chain connects TRBV2 to TRBJ2-7; D could derive from TRBD1 or TRBD2 (6 bases each). This CDR3 region has 15 residues. Germline CDR1 is SNHLY and CDR2 is FYNNEI. V shed 2 bases and J shed 2 bases, with 13 bases lying between them.

This clone turned up a few times. The chain employs TRBV28 and TRBJ1-2, with a possible D match to TRBD1 (5 bases). This CDR3 contains 13 residues. Trimming removed 5 bases from V and 5 bases from J, with 12 bases in between. Germline V lookup: CDR1 MDHEN, CDR2 SYDVKM. The CDR3 bases are TGTGCCAGCAGTCAAGCAGGGTCATATGGCTACACCTTC. Translating gives CASSQAGSYGYTF.

The CDR3 DNA is TGCGCCAGCAGCTTGACGAGAAACGCCTACGAGCAGTACTTC. Amino acids: CASSLTRNAYEQYF. The chain links TRBV5-1 to TRBJ2-7; no clear D. The germline gives CDR1 SGHRS, CDR2 YFSETQ. The length of the CDR3 is 14 residues. V was clipped by 1 base and J by 2 bases, with 10 bases between them. The full variable domain, rest sourced from reference TRBV5-1 and TRBJ2-7, is KAGVTQTPRYLIKTRGQQVTLSCSPISGHRSVSWYQQTPGQGLQFLFEYFSETQRNKGNFPGRFSGRQFSNSRSEMNVSTLELGDSALYLCASSLTRNAYEQYFGPGTRLTVT.

The chain has TRBV6-1 and TRBJ2-3; TRBD1 agrees at 10 bases. Germline V gene sequence: CDR1 MNHNS, CDR2 SASEGT. This CDR3 has 15 amino acids. The junction had 1 base not matched to a gene; V was cut back by 4 bases and J by 0 bases. CDR3 nucleotides: TGTGCCAGCAGTGGACAGGGGGCAAGCACAGATACGCAGTATTTT. It translates to CASSGQGASTDTQYF.

The chain couples TRBV14 to TRBJ2-7; 7 bases agree with TRBD2. Trimming cost V 3 bases and J 4 bases; bases outside gene matches: 3. The CDR3 consists of 13 residues. Germline V gene sequence: CDR1 SGHDN, CDR2 FVKESK. The CDR3 loop is CASSQGLRYEQYF. Written as DNA, the CDR3 is TGTGCCAGCAGCCAGGGACTAAGGTACGAGCAGTACTTC.

This clone was seen once. The chain links TRBV5-5 to TRBJ2-1, with 7 bases lining up with TRBD2. Trimming at V came to 4 bases and at J to 6 bases, leaving 4 bases not matched to a gene. CDR1 is SGHKS and CDR2 is YYEKEE in the germline V gene (reference sequence). This CDR3 region has 13 residues. As DNA, the CDR3 is TGTGCCAGCAGCCTGGGAGGGTTCAATGAGCAGTTCTTC. The encoded protein is CASSLGGFNEQFF. The full variable domain, with the rest looked up from reference TRBV5-5 and TRBJ2-1, is DAGVTQSPTHLIKTRGQQVTLRCSPISGHKSVSWYQQVLGQGPQFIFQYYEKEERGRGNFPDRFSARQFPNYSSELNVNALLLGDSALYLCASSLGGFNEQFFGPGTRLTVL.

The chain joins TRBV2 to TRBJ1-4; unclear D gene. Germline-derived CDR1 and CDR2 are SNHLY and FYNNEI. With 7 bases removed from V and 0 bases from J, the gap between germline ends came to 9 bases. This CDR3 has 14 residues. In DNA, the CDR3 is TGTGCCAGCATGAAACAGACAACTAATGAAAAACTGTTTTTT. Its translation is CASMKQTTNEKLFF. The variable domain in full, completed from reference TRBV2 and TRBJ1-4, reads EPEVTQTPSHQVTQMGQEVILRCVPISNHLYFYWYRQILGQKVEFLVSFYNNEISEKSEIFDDQFSVERPDGSNFTLKIRSTKLEDSAMYFCASMKQTTNEKLFFGSGTQLSVL.

This chain links TRBV28 with TRBJ2-5; the match to TRBD1 covers 9 bases. V was clipped by 4 bases and J by 3 bases; unmatched bases: 12. CDR1 is MDHEN, CDR2 SYDVKM, per germline. This CDR3 contains 17 residues. The CDR3 sequence: CASSSTSRTGAEETQYF. CDR3 nucleotides: TGTGCCAGCAGTTCCACTTCCCGGACAGGGGCTGAAGAGACCCAGTACTTC.

The chain combines TRBV9 with TRBJ2-3, with 7 bases that match TRBD2. The CDR3 contains 15 residues. With 1 base clipped from V and 2 bases from J, the junction kept 4 bases outside the gene matches. Per germline, CDR1 SGDLS and CDR2 YYNGEE. CDR3 nucleotides: TGTGCCAGCAGCGTAAACGGGGGGTTCACAGATACGCAGTATTTT. Protein: CASSVNGGFTDTQYF.

The chain employs TRBV19 and TRBJ2-1; the match to TRBD1 covers 8 bases. J was trimmed by 2 bases and V by 10 bases; bases with no gene match: 4. Germline CDR1 LNHDA, CDR2 SQIVND (reference sequence). The CDR3 covers 13 residues. The CDR3, as DNA: TGTGCCACATCAGGGGGCACCTACAATGAGCAGTTCTTC. Amino acid sequence: CATSGGTYNEQFF.

The table lists this clone with a few counts. The V call is TRBV10-3, the J call TRBJ1-5; 9 bases agree with TRBD1. V gave up 4 bases and J gave up 0 bases; unmatched junction bases: 7. The CDR3 is made up of 17 amino acids. Germline V gene sequence: CDR1 ENHRY, CDR2 SYGVKD. The DNA for the CDR3 is TGTGCCATCAGTGCCGGGACAGGGAGGTTTAGCAATCAGCCCCAGCATTTT. Translation gives CAISAGTGRFSNQPQHF.

This clone was observed a handful of times. The rearrangement uses TRBV19 and TRBJ2-7, with D perhaps matching TRBD1 (6 bases). Germline-derived CDR1 and CDR2 are LNHDA and SQIVND (reference sequence). V was clipped by 4 bases and J by 4 bases, with 11 bases between them. This CDR3 has 13 residues. This CDR3 reads CASSRWQGYEQYF. The CDR3 nucleotides read TGTGCCAGTAGTAGATGGCAGGGGTACGAGCAGTACTTC.

The chain is built from TRBV4-3 and TRBJ2-3, with 7 nucleotides matching TRBD2. Germline V CDR1 and CDR2: LGHNA, YSLEER. The V gene end was trimmed by 4 bases and the J gene end by 4 bases; junction bases not matched to a gene: 11. This CDR3 spans 16 amino acids. The DNA for the CDR3 is TGCGCCAGCAGCCCCCGGACGGGGGGAATCGCAGATACGCAGTATTTT. It specifies CASSPRTGGIADTQYF.